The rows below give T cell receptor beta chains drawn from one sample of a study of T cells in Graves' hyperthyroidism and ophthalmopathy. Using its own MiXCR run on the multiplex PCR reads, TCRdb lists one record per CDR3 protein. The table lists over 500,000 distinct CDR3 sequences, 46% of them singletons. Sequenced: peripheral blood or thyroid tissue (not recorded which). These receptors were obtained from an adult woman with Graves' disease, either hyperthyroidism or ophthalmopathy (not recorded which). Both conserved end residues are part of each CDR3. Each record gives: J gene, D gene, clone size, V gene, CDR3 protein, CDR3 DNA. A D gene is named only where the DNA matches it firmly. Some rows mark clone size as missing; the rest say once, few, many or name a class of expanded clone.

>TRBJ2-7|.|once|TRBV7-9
CASSHRDTISYEQYF
TGTGCCAGCAGCCACCGGGACACAATTTCCTACGAGCAGTACTTC
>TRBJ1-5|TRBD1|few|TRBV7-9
CASSQGRQGASNQPQHF
TGTGCCAGCAGCCAAGGGAGACAGGGGGCCAGCAATCAGCCCCAGCATTTT
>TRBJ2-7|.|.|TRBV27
CASRPRRHRAYEQYF
TGTGCCAGCAGACCCAGGCGACACCGAGCCTACGAGCAGTACTTC
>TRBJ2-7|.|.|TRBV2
CASSTGKTVYEQYF
TGTGCCAGCAGCACCGGGAAAACAGTTTACGAGCAGTACTTC
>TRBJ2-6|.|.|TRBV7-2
CASSLQWRSGANVLTF
TGTGCCAGCAGCCTACAATGGCGCTCTGGGGCCAACGTCCTGACTTTC
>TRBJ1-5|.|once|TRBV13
CASSEARMKGRGQPQHF
TGTGCCAGCAGCGAAGCGAGGATGAAGGGTCGAGGACAGCCCCAGCATTTT
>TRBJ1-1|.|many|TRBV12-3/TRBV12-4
CASTLTQVNTEAFF
TGTGCCAGCACCCTGACACAAGTGAACACTGAAGCTTTCTTT
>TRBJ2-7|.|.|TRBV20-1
CSARYMGATYEQYF
TGCAGTGCTAGGTACATGGGCGCCACCTACGAGCAGTACTTC
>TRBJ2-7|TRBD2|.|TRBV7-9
CASSPRLAGVEEQYF
TGTGCCAGCAGCCCCCGACTAGCGGGAGTGGAAGAGCAGTACTTC
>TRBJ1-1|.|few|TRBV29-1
CSVVRSGSAFF
TGCAGCGTTGTTCGGTCAGGGTCAGCTTTCTTT
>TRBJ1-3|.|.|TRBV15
CASSLGTALFGNTIYF
TGTGCCAGCTCACTAGGGACGGCCCTCTTTGGAAACACCATATATTTT
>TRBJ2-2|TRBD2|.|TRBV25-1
CASTYGGVGTGELFF
TGTGCCAGCACCTACGGGGGGGTGGGCACCGGGGAGCTGTTTTTT
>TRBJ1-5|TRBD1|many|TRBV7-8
CASSSGQGLGQPQHF
TGTGCCAGCAGCTCCGGACAGGGTCTCGGTCAGCCCCAGCATTTT
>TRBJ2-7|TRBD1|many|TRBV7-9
CASSPGTGSSYEQYF
TGTGCCAGCAGCCCAGGGACAGGGAGCTCCTACGAGCAGTACTTC
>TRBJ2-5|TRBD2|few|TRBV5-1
CASSKGLAGVPQETQYF
TGCGCCAGCAGCAAGGGACTAGCGGGAGTCCCCCAAGAGACCCAGTACTTC
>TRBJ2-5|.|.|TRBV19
CASSIDPGGLETQYF
TGTGCCAGTAGTATAGATCCGGGCGGCCTGGAGACCCAGTACTTC
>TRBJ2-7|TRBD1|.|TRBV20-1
CSAPTGEQYF
TGCAGTGCTCCGACAGGGGAGCAGTACTTC
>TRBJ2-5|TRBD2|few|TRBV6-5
CAISYSMTSGYQETQYF
TGTGCCATCAGTTACTCGATGACTAGCGGCTACCAAGAGACCCAGTACTTC
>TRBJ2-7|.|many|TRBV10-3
CAISELAYEQYF
TGTGCCATCAGTGAGTTGGCTTACGAGCAGTACTTC
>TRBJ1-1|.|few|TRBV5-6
CASSLSGPEAFF
TGTGCCAGCAGCTTATCCGGACCTGAAGCTTTCTTT
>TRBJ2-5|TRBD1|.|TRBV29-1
CSVRDRGQTQYF
TGCAGCGTGAGAGACAGGGGGCAGACCCAGTACTTC
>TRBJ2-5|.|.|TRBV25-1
CASSATQPDKYQETQYF
TGTGCCAGCAGTGCTACTCAACCGGACAAGTACCAAGAGACCCAGTACTTC
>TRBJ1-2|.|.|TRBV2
CASIVVPDSRGGYTF
TGTGCCAGCATAGTTGTGCCGGACAGCCGAGGGGGCTACACCTTC